This T cell receptor beta chain derives from a study of shared clonotypes between healthy human individuals (TCRdb year 2020). Notes on the research overall: The cohort included a few men and two women between 18 and 49 years of age. The study deeply sequenced blood TCR repertoires of roughly five healthy adults to estimate repertoire size and the extent of clonotype sharing between individuals. Libraries were prepared and TCR repertoires were sequenced by different laboratories using diverse techniques, in order to increase sequencing depth and limit assay-specific biases. Per donor, leukapheresis produced somewhere between about 0.94 and 9 billion PBMCs.

Concerning this clone: Its antigen target is currently unknown. Base qualities were left out, and no much larger clone turns up one base away.

The donors were healthy, HIV-negative adults who had no recently reported acute infections or vaccinations. Every donor was a Caucasian adult residing in Nashville, Tennessee, USA. For unsorted samples, around 90 million PBMCs were counted, and genomic DNA was extracted using the QIAamp DNA Blood Mini kit. Blood was obtained by leukapheresis, after which PBMCs were separated by Ficoll-Histopaque density gradient centrifugation and cryopreserved in liquid nitrogen vapor phase. Using the deep immunoSEQ assay, multiplex PCR amplified TCR CDR3 regions from genomic DNA. For each cell subset, the extracted genomic DNA was distributed evenly across all wells of several immunoSEQ 96-well plates, and each plate served as one replicate. For unsorted PBMC, each replicate PCR was loaded with roughly 330 ng genomic DNA, equivalent to about 33,000 T cell genomes. Unsorted PBMC genomic DNA was sequenced across ten immunoSEQ deep assay plates. Purified libraries were quantified with a Qubit 3.0 fluorometer, sized on a Bioanalyzer 2100, and re-quantified with the KAPA Library Quantification kit. Every immunoSEQ 96-well plate was sequenced on a separate single-read 150-cycle Illumina NextSeq 550 flow cell. Per the source publication's procedure: Because the immunoSEQ output included only junctional sequences and no quality scores, the filtering could not be the same as the filtering used for full-length reads. To assign V/J genes and CDR3, sequences were annotated using PyIR, a Python wrapper for IgBLAST v1.9, with IMGT germline references. Reads were filtered out if the reads had weak V/J assignments (E-value above 1e-6), no CDR3, stop codons, out-of-frame junctions, or ambiguous translated residues. V3J clonotypes were defined as sequences sharing the same inferred V gene, J gene, and CDR3 amino acid sequence. The percentage overlap between two repertoires was calculated by dividing the number of shared unique clonotypes by the size of the smaller repertoire. Richness of each repertoire was evaluated using RTK rarefaction, the Chao1 estimator, and Recon v2.1 estimates of unobserved clonotypes. This is the immuneACCESS table as TCRdb keeps it, with only in-frame sequences that have V and J called. A part of the clones is gone; compared with another copy, unresolved V genes explain less than half, and the rest is unexplained. The V and J calls and clone size were taken over from that table, and D and trimming were inferred from the DNA. This sample is represented by hundreds of thousands of clones; roughly 80% of them were singletons. 12% of the sample comes from the top ten.

The CDR3 spans 17 residues, from the cysteine through the phenylalanine. Only the CDR3 portion is preserved as DNA: 51 bases, with reading frame beginning at the first base. The CDR1 and CDR2 encoded by the germline V gene are MDHEN and SYDVKM. V is clipped by 4 bases and J by 2 bases, and the sequence between their germline boundaries is 18 bases long. Study-level results and caveats: Based on pairwise subsampling, the degree of clonotype sharing among donors was expected to be affected by sequencing depth. Sampling was restricted to blood, and TCR repertoires in tissues likely differ from the TCR repertoires found in blood. The small number of donors limited the genetic and exposure-history diversity represented.

The chain links TRBV28 with TRBJ1-5, with an unclear D gene assignment. The specimen was PBMCs. The receptor's source is a woman between 35 and 50 years old in good health. Some clones in this sample may be carry-over from other donors' samples. The CDR3 reads as follows: CASSSPGGEVRNQPQHF. Read as DNA, the sequence is TGTGCCAGCAGTTCTCCCGGTGGGGAGGTCCGCAATCAGCCCCAGCATTTT. Supplemented by the reference TRBV28 and TRBJ1-5 proteins around the CDR3, the complete variable domain is DVKVTQSSRYLVKRTGEKVFLECVQDMDHENMFWYRQDPGLGLRLIYFSYDVKMKEKGDIPEGYSVSREKKERFSLILESASTNQTSMYLCASSSPGGEVRNQPQHFGDGTRLSIL.